This TCR beta chain was sequenced in a study of T cell responses to AZD1222 COVID-19 vaccine. V was trimmed by 5 bases and J by 3 bases, leaving 5 bases between them. Germline-derived CDR1 and CDR2 are MDHEN and SYDVKM. CDR3 length: 11 residues. Worth noting for this clone: Its antigen is unidentified. This specimen includes other DNA sequences encoding the same CDR3.

Findings and caveats of the study: Targeting of unmutated variant regions was reportedly seen in nearly half of spike-specific TCRs. Clonal diversity may have been underestimated in mostly white British donors.

The assay was immunoSEQ multiplex PCR, and TCRdb's table has in-frame clones only and misses some. Of some 130,000 clones listed, over 90% are singletons. This material consisted of peripheral blood, taken on day 0 of AZD1222 vaccination. This TCR was sampled from an adult in good health. The chain combines TRBV28 with TRBJ2-7; D is undetermined. The CDR3 loop reads CASSLNYEQYF. CDR3 DNA sequence: TGTGCCAGCAGTCTTAACTACGAGCAGTACTTC.